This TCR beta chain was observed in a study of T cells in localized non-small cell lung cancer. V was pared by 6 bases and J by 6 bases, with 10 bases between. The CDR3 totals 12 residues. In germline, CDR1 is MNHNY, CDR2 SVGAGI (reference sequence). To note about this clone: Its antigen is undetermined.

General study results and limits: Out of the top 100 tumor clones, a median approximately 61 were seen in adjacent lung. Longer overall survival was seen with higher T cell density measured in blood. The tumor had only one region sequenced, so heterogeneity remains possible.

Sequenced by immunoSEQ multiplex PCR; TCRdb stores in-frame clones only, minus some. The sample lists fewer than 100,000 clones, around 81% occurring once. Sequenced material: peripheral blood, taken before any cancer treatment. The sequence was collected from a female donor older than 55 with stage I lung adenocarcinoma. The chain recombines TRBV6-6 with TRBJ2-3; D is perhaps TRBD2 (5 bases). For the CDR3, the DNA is TGTGCCAGCAGCCCGTCGGGGGATACGCAGTATTTT. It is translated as CASSPSGDTQYF.